One and the same sample provided the 2 T cell receptor beta chains below, sequenced in a study of CD8 T cells in Susac syndrome. Reverse transcription of roughly 0.45 to 1 ug RNA was performed with random hexamers. TCRdb called the immunoSEQ multiplex PCR reads again in MiXCR, with one record for every CDR3 protein. This sample has approximately 150,000 distinct CDR3 sequences, with 94% found just once. Material for sequencing was CD4+ T cells from PBMCs. These TCRs come from a human donor with multiple sclerosis.

This rearrangement joins TRBV29-1 to TRBJ2-7, with 9 bases fitting TRBD1. J lost 3 bases, V lost 6 bases, and 6 bases had no gene match. The length of the CDR3 is 13 residues. The germline gives CDR1 SQVTM, CDR2 ANQGSEA. CDR3 coding DNA: TGCAGCGTGGGGACAGGGAGCATCTACGAGCAGTACTTC. This sequence encodes CSVGTGSIYEQYF.

This clonotype has a handful of counts. The rearrangement joins TRBV6-1 to TRBJ2-3, with 7 positions matching TRBD2. CDR1 is MNHNS and CDR2 is SASEGT in the germline V gene. The trim removed 8 bases at V and 3 bases at J, leaving 8 bases unmatched. There are 14 residues in the CDR3. The CDR3 nucleotides are TGTGCCAGCGGACGAGGAGCGGGGACAGATACGCAGTATTTT. As protein: CASGRGAGTDTQYF.